Reported below is one T cell receptor (beta chain). The sample originates from a study of blood T cell repertoires in COVID-19. Original handling: Reference gene primer amplification in the assay estimated nucleated cell counts. Libraries were prepared by immunoSEQ multiplex PCR; TCRdb keeps only in-frame clonotypes and omits some of them. V, J and clone size are taken as reported in that table, and D and trimming were inferred from the DNA itself. The repertoire has 100,000 or so clones, more than 75% of them found once; the top ten carry 7.4%. Trimming shortened V by 3 bases and J by 9 bases, and 9 bases separated the two germline ends. This CDR3 has 12 amino acids.

The rearrangement uses TRBV12-3 or TRBV12-4 and TRBJ2-1; D gene ambiguous. The sample was peripheral blood. This receptor was identified in a young man in a cohort sampled during active COVID-19. The CDR3 DNA reads as TGTGCCAGCAGTTTTCCAGGCCTTGAGCAGTTCTTC. This gives the protein CASSFPGLEQFF.